The source of this T cell receptor (beta chain) is a study of post-analysis software for immune sequencing data. Study-wide results and limits: Patients carried four or five TRBV segments more frequently than controls did, and TRBV5-6, TRBV5-1 and TRBV20-1 were among them. Controls showed significantly higher normalized Chao1 diversity than did multiple sclerosis patients. Strong co-clustering by F measure linked samples that shared a preparation batch.

Unique molecular identifiers were carried by the TCR beta cDNA libraries. MiXCR was run by TCRdb on the PCR reads, yielding one entry per CDR3 protein. The repertoire holds hundreds of thousands of distinct CDR3 sequences, with roughly 45% as singletons. V dropped 4 bases and J dropped 6; count of bases not matched to a gene: 21. This CDR3 contains 17 residues. The germline gives CDR1 DFQATT, CDR2 SNEGSKA (reference sequence). This clonotype came up many times. Its antigen is currently unknown. This TCR was sampled from a girl between 10 and 17 years old with multiple sclerosis. J is TRBJ2-7 and V is TRBV20-1, with 7 bases aligning to TRBD1. Sequenced: blood. In DNA, the CDR3 is TGCAGTGCTATGCCCGGGACAGCGTCCCGCAGAAAAGGCGAGCAGTACTTC. Translated, it gives CSAMPGTASRRKGEQYF.